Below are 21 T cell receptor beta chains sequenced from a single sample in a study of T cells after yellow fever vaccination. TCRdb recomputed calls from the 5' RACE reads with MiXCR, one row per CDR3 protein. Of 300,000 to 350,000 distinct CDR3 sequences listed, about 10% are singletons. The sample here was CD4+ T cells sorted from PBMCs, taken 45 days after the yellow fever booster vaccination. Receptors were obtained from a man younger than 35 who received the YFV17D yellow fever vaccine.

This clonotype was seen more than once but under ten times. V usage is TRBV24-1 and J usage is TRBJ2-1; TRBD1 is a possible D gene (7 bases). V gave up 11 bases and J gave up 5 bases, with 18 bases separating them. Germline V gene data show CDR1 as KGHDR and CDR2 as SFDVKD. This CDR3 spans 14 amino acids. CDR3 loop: CASPTRGANNEQFF. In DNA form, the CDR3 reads TGTGCCAGTCCAACCAGGGGGGCCAACAATGAGCAGTTCTTC.

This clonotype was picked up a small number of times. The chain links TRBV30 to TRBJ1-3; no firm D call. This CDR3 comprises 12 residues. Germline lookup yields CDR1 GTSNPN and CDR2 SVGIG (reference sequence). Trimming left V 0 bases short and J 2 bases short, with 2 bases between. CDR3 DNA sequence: TGTGCCTGGAGTGTACCTGGAAACACCATATATTTT. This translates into CAWSVPGNTIYF. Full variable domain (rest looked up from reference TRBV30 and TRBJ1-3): SQTIHQWPATLVQPVGSPLSLECTVEGTSNPNLYWYRQAAGRGLQLLFYSVGIGQISSEVPQNLSASRPQDRQFILSSKKLLLSDSGFYLCAWSVPGNTIYFGEGSWLTVV.

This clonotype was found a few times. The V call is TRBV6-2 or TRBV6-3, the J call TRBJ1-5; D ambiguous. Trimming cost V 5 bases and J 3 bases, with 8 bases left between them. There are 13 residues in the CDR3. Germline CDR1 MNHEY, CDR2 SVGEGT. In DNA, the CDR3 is TGTGCCAGCAGTAAGGATGCCAATCAGCCCCAGCATTTT. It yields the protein CASSKDANQPQHF.

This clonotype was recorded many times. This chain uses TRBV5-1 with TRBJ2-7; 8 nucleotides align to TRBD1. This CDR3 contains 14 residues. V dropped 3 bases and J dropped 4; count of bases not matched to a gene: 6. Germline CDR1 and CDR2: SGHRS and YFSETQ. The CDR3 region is CASSSRDRSYEQYF. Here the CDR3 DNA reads TGCGCCAGCAGCTCCCGGGACAGGAGTTACGAGCAGTACTTC.

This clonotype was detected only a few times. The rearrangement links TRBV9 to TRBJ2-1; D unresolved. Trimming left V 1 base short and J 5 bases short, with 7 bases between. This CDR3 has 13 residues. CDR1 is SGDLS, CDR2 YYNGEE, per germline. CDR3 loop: CASSVTQNNEQFF. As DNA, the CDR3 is TGTGCCAGCAGCGTAACGCAAAACAATGAGCAGTTCTTC.

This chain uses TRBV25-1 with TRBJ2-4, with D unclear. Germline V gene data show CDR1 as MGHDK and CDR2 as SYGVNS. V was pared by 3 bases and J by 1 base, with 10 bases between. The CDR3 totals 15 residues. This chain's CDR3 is CASSDPAGAKNIQYF. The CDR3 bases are TGTGCCAGCAGTGATCCTGCCGGGGCCAAAAACATTCAGTACTTC.

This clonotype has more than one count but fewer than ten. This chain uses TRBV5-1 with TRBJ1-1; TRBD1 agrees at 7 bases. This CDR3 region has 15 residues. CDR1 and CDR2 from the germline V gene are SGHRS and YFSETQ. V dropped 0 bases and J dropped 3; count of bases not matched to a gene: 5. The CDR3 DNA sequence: TGCGCCAGCAGCTTGGCCCTTGACAGGGACACTGAAGCTTTCTTT. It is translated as CASSLALDRDTEAFF.

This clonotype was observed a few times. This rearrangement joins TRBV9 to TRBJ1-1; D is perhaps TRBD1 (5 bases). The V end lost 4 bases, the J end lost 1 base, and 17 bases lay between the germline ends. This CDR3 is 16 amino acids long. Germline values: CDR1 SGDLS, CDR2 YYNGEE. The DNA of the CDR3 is TGTGCCAGCAGCAAGACAATGGGACGCAAGAACACTGAAGCTTTCTTT. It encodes CASSKTMGRKNTEAFF.

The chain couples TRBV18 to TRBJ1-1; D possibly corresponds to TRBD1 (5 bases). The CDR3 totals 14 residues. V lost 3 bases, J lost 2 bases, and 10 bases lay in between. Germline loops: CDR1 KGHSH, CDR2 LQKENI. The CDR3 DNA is TGTGCCAGCTCACCGCAGGGACCCAACACTGAAGCTTTCTTT. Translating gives CASSPQGPNTEAFF.

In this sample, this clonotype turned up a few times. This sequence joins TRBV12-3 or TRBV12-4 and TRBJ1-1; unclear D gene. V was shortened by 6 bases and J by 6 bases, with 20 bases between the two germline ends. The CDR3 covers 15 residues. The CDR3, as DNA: TGTGCCAGCAGCCCTACCCTCCCAGGCGGCGCTGAAGCTTTCTTT. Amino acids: CASSPTLPGGAEAFF.

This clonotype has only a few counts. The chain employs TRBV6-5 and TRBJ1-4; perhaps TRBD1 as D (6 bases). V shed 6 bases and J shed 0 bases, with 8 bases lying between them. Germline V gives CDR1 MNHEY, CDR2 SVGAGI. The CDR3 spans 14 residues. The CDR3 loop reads CASSNRATNEKLFF. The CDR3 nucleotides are TGTGCCAGCAGCAACAGGGCAACTAATGAAAAACTGTTTTTT.

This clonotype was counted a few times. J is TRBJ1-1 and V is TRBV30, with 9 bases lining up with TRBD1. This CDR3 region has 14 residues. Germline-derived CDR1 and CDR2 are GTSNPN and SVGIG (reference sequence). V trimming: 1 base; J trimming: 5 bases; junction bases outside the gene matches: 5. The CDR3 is CAWSADRGLTEAFF. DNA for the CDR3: TGTGCCTGGAGTGCCGACAGGGGGTTGACTGAAGCTTTCTTT.

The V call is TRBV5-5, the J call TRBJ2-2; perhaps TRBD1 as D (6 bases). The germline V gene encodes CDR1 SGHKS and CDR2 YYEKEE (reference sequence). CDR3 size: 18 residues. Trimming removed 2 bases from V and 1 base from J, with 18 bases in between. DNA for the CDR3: TGTGCCAGCAGCTTTTTCGAGCTTAGACAGGTGAACACCGGGGAGCTGTTTTTT. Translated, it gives CASSFFELRQVNTGELFF.

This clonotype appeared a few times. The CDR3 region is CASSSAQGATNEKLFF. In nucleotides, the CDR3 is TGTGCCAGCAGCTCGGCGCAGGGTGCAACTAATGAAAAACTGTTTTTT. This chain links TRBV7-9 with TRBJ1-4; weak D call: TRBD1 (5 bases). The CDR3 loop spans 16 amino acids. The germline V gene encodes CDR1 SEHNR and CDR2 FQNEAQ (reference sequence). The ends were cut back, 4 bases at V and 0 bases at J, with 12 bases in the middle. The full variable domain, with the rest looked up from reference TRBV7-9 and TRBJ1-4, is DTGVSQNPRHKITKRGQNVTFRCDPISEHNRLYWYRQTLGQGPEFLTYFQNEAQLEKSRLLSDRFSAERPKGSFSTLEIQRTEQGDSAMYLCASSSAQGATNEKLFFGSGTQLSVL.

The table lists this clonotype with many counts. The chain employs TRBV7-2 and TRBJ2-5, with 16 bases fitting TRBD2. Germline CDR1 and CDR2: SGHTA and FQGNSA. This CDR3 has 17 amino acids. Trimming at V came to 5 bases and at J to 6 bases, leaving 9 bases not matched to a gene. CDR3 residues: CASSRRGTSGGAKTQYF. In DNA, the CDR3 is TGTGCCAGCAGCCGCCGAGGGACTAGCGGGGGGGCAAAGACCCAGTACTTC.

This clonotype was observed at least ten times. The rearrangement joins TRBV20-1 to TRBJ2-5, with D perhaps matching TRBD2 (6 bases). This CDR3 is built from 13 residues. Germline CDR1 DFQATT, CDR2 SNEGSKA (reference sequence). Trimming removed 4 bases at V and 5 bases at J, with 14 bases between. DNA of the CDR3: TGCAGTGCTACCGCGGAGGGGCACGAGACCCAGTACTTC. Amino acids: CSATAEGHETQYF.

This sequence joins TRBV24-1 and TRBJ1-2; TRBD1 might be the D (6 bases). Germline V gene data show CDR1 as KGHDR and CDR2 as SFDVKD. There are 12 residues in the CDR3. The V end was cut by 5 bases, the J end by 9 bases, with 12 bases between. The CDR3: CATSGAGESYTF. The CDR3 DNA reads TGTGCCACCAGTGGGGCAGGGGAAAGCTACACCTTC.

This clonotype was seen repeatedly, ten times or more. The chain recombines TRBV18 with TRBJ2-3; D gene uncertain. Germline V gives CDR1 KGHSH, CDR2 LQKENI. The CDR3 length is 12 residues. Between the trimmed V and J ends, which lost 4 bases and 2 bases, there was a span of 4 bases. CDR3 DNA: TGTGCCAGCTCACGAACCACAGATACGCAGTATTTT. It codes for CASSRTTDTQYF.

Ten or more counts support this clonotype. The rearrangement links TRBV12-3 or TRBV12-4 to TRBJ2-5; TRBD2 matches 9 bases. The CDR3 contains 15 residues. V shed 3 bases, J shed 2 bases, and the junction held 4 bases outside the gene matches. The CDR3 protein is CASSFLAGSQETQYF. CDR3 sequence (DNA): TGTGCCAGCAGTTTCCTAGCGGGGTCTCAAGAGACCCAGTACTTC.

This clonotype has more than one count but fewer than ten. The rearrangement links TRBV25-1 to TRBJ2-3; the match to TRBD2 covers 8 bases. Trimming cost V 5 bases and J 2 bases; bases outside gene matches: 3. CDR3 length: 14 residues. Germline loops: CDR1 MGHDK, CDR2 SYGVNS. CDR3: CASSTGGLTDTQYF. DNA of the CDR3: TGTGCCAGCAGTACGGGGGGGCTCACAGATACGCAGTATTTT.

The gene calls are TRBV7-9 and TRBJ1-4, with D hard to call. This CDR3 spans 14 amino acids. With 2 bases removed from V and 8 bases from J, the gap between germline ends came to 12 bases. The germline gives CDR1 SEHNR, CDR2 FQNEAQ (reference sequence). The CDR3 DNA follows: TGTGCCAGCAGCTTAAAGGGAATGGAGGAAAAACTGTTTTTT. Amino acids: CASSLKGMEEKLFF.